This T cell receptor beta chain was identified during a study of regulatory T cells in long-lasting Graves disease. Sample time point: persistent/refractory GD, antithyroid drugs over 5 years with positive TRAb. From RNA extracted from PBMCs, the TCR library was made. Building of the TCR beta libraries involved iRepertoire HTBI primers and Arm-PCR of CDR3 regions. From the multiplex PCR reads, TCRdb called clonotypes with MiXCR, one entry per CDR3 protein. This table holds 400,000 to 500,000 distinct CDR3 sequences, about 22% found once. The sample was peripheral blood mononuclear cells (PBMCs), taken when the disease was refractory, from a patient treated with antithyroid drugs. The clonotype comes from a female donor with Graves disease.

Written as DNA, the CDR3 is TGTGCCAGCAGCTTAGGGTCCCGGCCTTACGAGCAGTACTTC. This sequence encodes CASSLGSRPYEQYF. The chain has TRBV7-9 and TRBJ2-7; D is unclear. The germline V gene has CDR1 SEHNR and CDR2 FQNEAQ (reference sequence). V lost 1 base and J 4 bases, leaving 11 bases between the germline ends. This CDR3 is 14 amino acids long.